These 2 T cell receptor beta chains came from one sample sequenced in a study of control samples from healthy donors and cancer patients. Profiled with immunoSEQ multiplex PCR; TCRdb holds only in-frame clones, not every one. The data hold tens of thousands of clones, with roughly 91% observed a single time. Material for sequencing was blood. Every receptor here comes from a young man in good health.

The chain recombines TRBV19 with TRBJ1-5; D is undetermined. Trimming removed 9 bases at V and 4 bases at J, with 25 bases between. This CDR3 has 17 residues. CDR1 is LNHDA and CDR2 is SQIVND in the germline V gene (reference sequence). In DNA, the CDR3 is TGTGCCAGCCAACCCCTAGGGAGCTCACTAATTAATCAGCCCCAGCATTTT. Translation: CASQPLGSSLINQPQHF. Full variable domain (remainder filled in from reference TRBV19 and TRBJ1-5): DGGITQSPKYLFRKEGQNVTLSCEQNLNHDAMYWYRQDPGQGLRLIYYSQIVNDFQKGDIAEGYSVSREKKESFPLTVTSAQKNPTAFYLCASQPLGSSLINQPQHFGDGTRLSIL.

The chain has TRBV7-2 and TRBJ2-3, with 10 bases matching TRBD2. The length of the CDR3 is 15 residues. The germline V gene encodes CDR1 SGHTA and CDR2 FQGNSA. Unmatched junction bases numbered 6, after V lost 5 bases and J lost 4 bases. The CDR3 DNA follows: TGTGCCAGCAGCCCAAGCGGGGGGGCTGCAGATACGCAGTATTTT. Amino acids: CASSPSGGAADTQYF. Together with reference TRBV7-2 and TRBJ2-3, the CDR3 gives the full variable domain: GAGVSQSPSNKVTEKGKDVELRCDPISGHTALYWYRQSLGQGLEFLIYFQGNSAPDKSGLPSDRFSAERTGGSVSTLTIQRTQQEDSAVYLCASSPSGGAADTQYFGPGTRLTVL.